Presented here are 3 T cell receptor beta chains from one specimen sequenced in a study of shared T cell receptors in the human thymus. The data were produced by immunoSEQ multiplex PCR, yet TCRdb's version contains in-frame clones alone and is incomplete. The table lists about 660,000 clones, more than 70% of them singletons. These data were also reused for a study on human thymus T cells.

Sequencing was performed on thymocytes. The receptors were sampled from a boy younger than two with a congenital heart defect.

The chain uses TRBV2 and TRBJ2-1, with 15 bases fitting TRBD2. The V segment lost 6 bases and the J segment 13 bases; nucleotides outside the gene matches: 7. The CDR3 length is 14 residues. Per germline, CDR1 SNHLY and CDR2 FYNNEI. The CDR3 loop reads CASRGLAGGRLQFF. The CDR3 coding sequence is TGTGCCAGCAGAGGACTAGCGGGGGGGCGGTTACAGTTCTTC.

The CDR3 region is CASTDRIQGYLFF. CDR3 bases: TGTGCCAGCACCGACCGAATACAGGGGTACCTGTTTTTT. This sequence joins TRBV28 and TRBJ1-4; TRBD1 matches 7 bases. The junction had 13 bases not matched to a gene; V was cut back by 7 bases and J by 14 bases. The CDR3 is made up of 13 amino acids. Germline-derived CDR1 and CDR2 are MDHEN and SYDVKM.

The chain joins TRBV5-6 to TRBJ2-3, with D perhaps matching TRBD1 (5 bases). Germline values: CDR1 SGHDT, CDR2 YYEEEE. V lost 3 bases, J lost 8 bases, and 19 bases lay in between. The CDR3 contains 15 residues. CDR3 residues: CASSSVLRVLVTQYF. In DNA form, the CDR3 reads TGTGCCAGCAGCTCCGTCCTCAGGGTTCTAGTTACGCAGTATTTT. The full variable domain, its missing parts supplied by reference TRBV5-6 and TRBJ2-3, is DAGVTQSPTHLIKTRGQQVTLRCSPKSGHDTVSWYQQALGQGPQFIFQYYEEEERQRGNFPDRFSGHQFPNYSSELNVNALLLGDSALYLCASSSVLRVLVTQYFGPGTRLTVL.